Following are 23 T cell receptor beta chains from one sample sequenced in a study of cytomegalovirus exposure and HLA in healthy donors. It was with 60 Vbeta and 13 Jbeta primers that the PCR ran. Clones were sequenced by immunoSEQ multiplex PCR, and TCRdb holds only the in-frame ones, with some missing. In the table there are 150,000 to 200,000 clones, approximately 85% of which are singletons. Sample: PBMCs. These receptors were obtained from a man between 18 and 29 years old in good health and CMV-seronegative.

This chain's CDR3 is CASSQRPGTTTDTQYF. The CDR3 DNA is TGCGCCAGCAGCCAACGCCCCGGGACTACCACAGATACGCAGTATTTT. This chain connects TRBV4-3 to TRBJ2-3, with 7 positions matching TRBD2. Per the germline V gene, CDR1 is LGHNA and CDR2 is YSLEER. This CDR3 comprises 16 residues. V dropped 2 bases and J dropped 2; count of bases not matched to a gene: 7.

This sequence joins TRBV7-9 and TRBJ2-2, with 8 bases fitting TRBD2. The CDR3 is 16 amino acids. Germline loops: CDR1 SEHNR, CDR2 FQNEAQ (reference sequence). The V and J ends lost 9 bases and 7 bases, in that order; junction bases with no gene match: 16. The CDR3 loop reads CARRNGLAREDGELFF. The CDR3 nucleotides read TGTGCCAGAAGAAACGGACTAGCTCGGGAGGACGGGGAGCTGTTTTTT.

This chain joins TRBV19 and TRBJ1-5; D gene unclear. With 3 bases removed from V and 3 bases from J, the gap between germline ends came to 9 bases. CDR1 and CDR2 from the germline V gene are LNHDA and SQIVND (reference sequence). The CDR3 loop spans 14 amino acids. CDR3 loop: CASSIRTANQPQHF. The DNA of the CDR3 is TGTGCCAGTAGTATTAGAACAGCCAATCAGCCCCAGCATTTT.

The rearrangement uses TRBV28 and TRBJ2-5, with D possibly being TRBD1 (5 bases). The CDR3 has 14 residues. Germline V gives CDR1 MDHEN, CDR2 SYDVKM. V lost 4 bases and J 4 bases, leaving 13 bases between the germline ends. The CDR3 bases are TGTGCCAGCAGTTCCACAGGCTTGGGAGAGACCCAGTACTTC. It specifies CASSSTGLGETQYF.

CDR3 in amino acids: CASKRPGNTEAFF. The DNA of the CDR3 is TGTGCCAGCAAACGGCCAGGGAACACTGAAGCTTTCTTT. This chain links TRBV27 with TRBJ1-1; the D is unclear. The CDR3 length is 13 residues. Germline CDR1 is MNHEY and CDR2 is SMNVEV (reference sequence). Trimming shortened V by 7 bases and J by 1 base, and 10 bases separated the two germline ends.

The chain is built from TRBV5-1 and TRBJ2-3, with 8 bases matching TRBD1. The junction had 9 bases not matched to a gene; V was cut back by 0 bases and J by 6 bases. CDR3 length: 16 residues. From germline, CDR1 is SGHRS and CDR2 YFSETQ. CDR3 amino acids: CASSLEGQGHSDTQYF. The CDR3 DNA reads TGCGCCAGCAGCTTGGAAGGACAGGGCCATTCCGATACGCAGTATTTT.

The chain combines TRBV30 with TRBJ2-7; D uncertain. The CDR3 is made up of 12 amino acids. From germline, CDR1 is GTSNPN and CDR2 SVGIG (reference sequence). With 4 bases removed from V and 3 bases from J, the gap between germline ends came to 10 bases. The CDR3 DNA reads as TGTGCCTGGATGCCCACTAACTACGAGCAGTACTTC. Protein product: CAWMPTNYEQYF.

This rearrangement joins TRBV7-3 to TRBJ2-1, with D hard to call. CDR3 length: 17 amino acids. With 5 bases removed from V and 1 base from J, the gap between germline ends came to 18 bases. In germline, CDR1 is SGHTA, CDR2 FQGTGA. The CDR3 region has the DNA TGTGCCAGCAGCCCATCTGGGCAGGTCAGATCCTACAATGAGCAGTTCTTC. As protein: CASSPSGQVRSYNEQFF.

This chain links TRBV7-6 with TRBJ2-1; D gene unclear. The germline V gene encodes CDR1 SGHVS and CDR2 FNYEAQ. This CDR3 is built from 13 residues. The V end was cut by 0 bases, the J end by 7 bases, with 7 bases between. The CDR3 coding sequence is TGTGCCAGCAGCTTAGCGTTAGCAAATGAGCAGTTCTTC. Protein sequence: CASSLALANEQFF.

This chain joins TRBV7-2 and TRBJ2-1; 7 bases fit TRBD2. This CDR3 has 16 amino acids. Germline assignment: CDR1 SGHTA and CDR2 FQGNSA. The J segment lost 0 bases and the V segment lost 5 bases, leaving 7 bases of the junction unmatched. The CDR3 DNA reads as TGTGCCAGCAGCCCTGAGGGCGGGAGCTCCTACAATGAGCAGTTCTTC. As protein: CASSPEGGSSYNEQFF.

The chain couples TRBV19 to TRBJ1-2, with TRBD1 identical over 8 bases. The CDR3 spans 16 residues. CDR1 and CDR2 (germline): LNHDA, SQIVND (reference sequence). After removal of 5 bases from V and 8 bases from J, the junction contained 16 bases not matched to a gene. DNA of the CDR3: TGTGCCAGTAGTGGCCAGTCGACAGGGGAGTTAAGAGGCTACACCTTC. The encoded protein is CASSGQSTGELRGYTF.

This clone appeared a few times. The rearrangement joins TRBV21-1 to TRBJ2-3; TRBD1 was called by the table and not checked on the DNA. TRBV21-1 is termed a pseudogene. This CDR3 has 15 amino acids. As DNA, the CDR3 is TGTGCCAGCAGCAAATCTGCAGGTTGCACAGATACGCAGTATTTT. Translated, it gives CASSKSAGCTDTQYF.

The CDR3 region is CASSHRGGIYNEQFF. As DNA, the CDR3 is TGTGCCAGCAGCCACAGGGGTGGGATCTACAATGAGCAGTTCTTC. The V gene is TRBV7-6, the J gene TRBJ2-1, with 7 bases matching TRBD1. J was trimmed by 3 bases and V by 5 bases; bases with no gene match: 7. CDR1 and CDR2 (germline): SGHVS, FNYEAQ. This CDR3 is built from 15 residues.

This clone was counted a few times. The chain carries TRBV7-9 and TRBJ2-3; no clear D. Germline CDR1 and CDR2: SEHNR and FQNEAQ (reference sequence). This CDR3 region has 13 residues. Trimming shortened V by 5 bases and J by 2 bases, and 8 bases separated the two germline ends. This CDR3 reads CASSPDNTDTQYF. DNA for the CDR3: TGTGCCAGCAGCCCCGACAACACAGATACGCAGTATTTT. Combining the CDR3 with reference TRBV7-9 and TRBJ2-3 gives the whole variable domain DTGVSQNPRHKITKRGQNVTFRCDPISEHNRLYWYRQTLGQGPEFLTYFQNEAQLEKSRLLSDRFSAERPKGSFSTLEIQRTEQGDSAMYLCASSPDNTDTQYFGPGTRLTVL.

J is TRBJ2-6 and V is TRBV6-1; 8 bases match TRBD1. This CDR3 comprises 20 residues. The ends lost 3 bases at V and 1 base at J; junction bases unmatched: 14. The V gene's germline CDR1 is MNHNS and CDR2 SASEGT. The CDR3 DNA reads TGTGCCAGCAGTGACCGAATCCAGGGGGCAGATGGGTCTGGGGCCAACGTCCTGACTTTC. Amino acids: CASSDRIQGADGSGANVLTF.

This clone appeared a few times. The rearrangement joins TRBV7-2 to TRBJ1-1, with 7 bases that match TRBD1. The ends lost 5 bases at V and 8 bases at J; junction bases unmatched: 5. CDR1 SGHTA and CDR2 FQGNSA come from the germline V gene. The CDR3 loop spans 12 amino acids. The CDR3 DNA sequence: TGTGCCAGCAGCACGAGACAGGGAGAAGCTTTCTTT. Its translation is CASSTRQGEAFF.

V usage is TRBV5-8 and J usage is TRBJ2-3; 9 bases are a match to TRBD1. The CDR3 runs to 12 residues. Looked up from germline, CDR1 is SGHTS and CDR2 is YDEGEE. V was clipped by 4 bases and J by 9 bases; unmatched bases: 3. The CDR3 coding sequence is TGTGCCAGCAGCACCGGGACAGGGACGCAGTATTTT. Protein product: CASSTGTGTQYF.

The chain carries TRBV6-5 and TRBJ2-5; a weak D match, TRBD1 (7 bases). CDR1 is MNHEY, CDR2 SVGAGI, per germline. This CDR3 has 15 amino acids. With 6 bases removed from V and 5 bases from J, the gap between germline ends came to 19 bases. CDR3 sequence: CASRPLTGDWETQYF. The CDR3 nucleotides read TGTGCCAGCAGACCCCTTACAGGGGACTGGGAGACCCAGTACTTC.

In its sample, this clone was seen a few times. The rearrangement joins TRBV7-2 to TRBJ1-2; D call uncertain. Germline V lookup: CDR1 SGHTA, CDR2 FQGNSA. The germline V and J ends were trimmed by 5 bases and 0 bases, with 19 bases remaining between them. There are 17 residues in the CDR3. The CDR3 sequence: CASSQQPGQASNYGYTF. CDR3 DNA sequence: TGTGCCAGCAGCCAACAGCCCGGTCAGGCCTCTAACTATGGCTACACCTTC.

The V and J genes are TRBV7-3 and TRBJ2-5, with D uncertain. The V gene lost 2 bases and the J gene lost 0 bases, with 4 bases spanning the gap. The germline V gene encodes CDR1 SGHTA and CDR2 FQGTGA. This CDR3 is built from 13 residues. DNA for the CDR3: TGTGCCAGCAGCTTAGGCAACCAAGAGACCCAGTACTTC. Translating gives CASSLGNQETQYF.

As concerns this clone: One junction end disagrees with the germline gene, perhaps due to a read error. V gene TRBV7-9 combines with J gene TRBJ2-7; D possibly corresponds to TRBD2 (6 bases). The CDR3 length is 12 residues. CDR1 and CDR2 (germline): SEHNR, FQNEAQ (reference sequence). CDR3 coding DNA: TGTTCCAGCACTTCTAGCGCGTACGAGCAGTACTTC. Residues: CSSTSSAYEQYF.

This rearrangement joins TRBV19 to TRBJ2-1, with a weak D call TRBD1 (6 bases). Germline values: CDR1 LNHDA, CDR2 SQIVND (reference sequence). Trimming shortened V by 5 bases and J by 8 bases, and 19 bases separated the two germline ends. CDR3 length: 15 residues. The CDR3 spells CASSETGSRNDEQFF. Here the CDR3 DNA reads TGTGCCAGTAGTGAAACAGGGTCGAGGAATGATGAGCAGTTCTTC. The full variable domain, its missing parts supplied by reference TRBV19 and TRBJ2-1, is DGGITQSPKYLFRKEGQNVTLSCEQNLNHDAMYWYRQDPGQGLRLIYYSQIVNDFQKGDIAEGYSVSREKKESFPLTVTSAQKNPTAFYLCASSETGSRNDEQFFGPGTRLTVL.

The chain has TRBV4-3 and TRBJ2-1; the match to TRBD1 covers 8 bases. With V trimmed by 4 bases and J by 9 bases, 11 bases remained unmatched. CDR3 length: 15 amino acids. Germline lookup yields CDR1 LGHNA and CDR2 YSLEER. The CDR3 reads CASSRIDGQGSEQFF. The CDR3 DNA sequence: TGCGCCAGCAGCCGAATAGATGGACAGGGCAGTGAGCAGTTCTTC.